This T cell receptor beta chain was identified in a study of blood T cell repertoires in COVID-19. Study-wide context: Acute and convalescent COVID-19 samples came from the United States, Italy and Spain. PBMCs, B-cell-depleted T cells, or T cells were the source of the cDNA or gDNA that made up the material.

CDR3 size: 14 residues. Germline lookup yields CDR1 SGHTA and CDR2 FQGTGA. V was trimmed by 8 bases and J by 3 bases, leaving 14 bases between them. The authors' processing: From reference gene primer amplification, estimates of nucleated cell counts were derived. TCRdb keeps only in-frame clones here, not all; method: immunoSEQ multiplex PCR. Clonal size and the V and J genes are those of that table, whereas D and trimming came from the DNA. The sample lists about 35,000 clones, approximately 72% occurring once. The sequencing sample was made of peripheral blood. The chain has TRBV7-3 and TRBJ2-1, with D perhaps matching TRBD2 (6 bases). The TCR originated in an elderly man with acute or convalescent COVID-19. This chain's CDR3 is CASGPAGGYNEQFF. DNA for the CDR3: TGTGCCAGCGGGCCGGCCGGGGGCTACAATGAGCAGTTCTTC.